The 10 T cell receptor beta chains given below trace back to one sample, sequenced in a study of blood T cell repertoires in COVID-19. Assay used: immunoSEQ multiplex PCR; TCRdb lists only in-frame clones, some missing. The repertoire holds 250,000 to 350,000 clones, roughly 88% seen once, with more than 3.5% in the top ten. The sample consisted of PBMCs or T cells enriched from blood (not recorded which). The source is a woman younger than 45 who had recovered from COVID-19.

This clone has just a few counts. J is TRBJ2-1 and V is TRBV10-1; D uncertain. Trimming took 4 bases from V and 3 from J, leaving 7 bases between them. CDR3 length: 13 amino acids. The V gene's germline CDR1 is WNHNN and CDR2 SYGVQD (reference sequence). This CDR3 reads CASSGISYNEQFF. Written as DNA, the CDR3 is TGCGCCAGCAGTGGTATCAGCTACAATGAGCAGTTCTTC.

This clone was observed a single time. The chain is built from TRBV28 and TRBJ2-7; TRBD1 aligns across 8 bases. This CDR3 spans 15 amino acids. The germline gives CDR1 MDHEN, CDR2 SYDVKM. V lost 8 bases and J lost 7; bases outside the gene matches: 16. DNA of the CDR3: TGTGCCAGCTCAAACGCCGGGACAGGCCGGTGGGAGCAGTACTTC. Translating gives CASSNAGTGRWEQYF. The entire variable domain, with the rest obtained from reference TRBV28 and TRBJ2-7, is as follows: DVKVTQSSRYLVKRTGEKVFLECVQDMDHENMFWYRQDPGLGLRLIYFSYDVKMKEKGDIPEGYSVSREKKERFSLILESASTNQTSMYLCASSNAGTGRWEQYFGPGTRLTVT.

This clone came up once. DNA of the CDR3: TGCGCCAGCAGCCTAGGATATAGCAATCAGCCCCAGCATTTT. Its protein product is CASSLGYSNQPQHF. J is TRBJ1-5 and V is TRBV5-1; D gene unclear. The CDR3 covers 14 residues. V gave up 4 bases and J gave up 0 bases, with 8 bases separating them. Germline V lookup: CDR1 SGHRS, CDR2 YFSETQ.

J is TRBJ1-2 and V is TRBV29-1, with 8 bases fitting TRBD1. This CDR3 contains 15 residues. Germline CDR1 SQVTM, CDR2 ANQGSEA. V dropped 7 bases and J dropped 7; count of bases not matched to a gene: 17. In DNA, the CDR3 is TGCAGCGCGGAGAGGGGAGACAGGGGAACGGGTGGCTACACCTTC. Translated, it gives CSAERGDRGTGGYTF.

The chain combines TRBV7-9 with TRBJ2-6; D gene ambiguous. CDR1 is SEHNR, CDR2 FQNEAQ, per germline (reference sequence). V was clipped by 1 base and J by 0 bases, with 7 bases between them. The CDR3 has 16 residues. The CDR3 bases are TGTGCCAGCAGCTTAGGGAGACCCTCTGGGGCCAACGTCCTGACTTTC. Translated, it gives CASSLGRPSGANVLTF.

The chain couples TRBV20-1 to TRBJ2-5, with D unresolved. Germline V gives CDR1 DFQATT, CDR2 SNEGSKA (reference sequence). V was shortened by 7 bases and J by 4 bases, with 10 bases between the two germline ends. This CDR3 comprises 11 residues. As DNA, the CDR3 is TGCAGTGGTCTTACTGGAGAGACCCAGTACTTC. Its protein product is CSGLTGETQYF.

This chain joins TRBV27 and TRBJ1-2; 9 bases are shared with TRBD1. The germline V gene encodes CDR1 MNHEY and CDR2 SMNVEV (reference sequence). After removal of 0 bases from V and 8 bases from J, the junction contained 7 bases not matched to a gene. This CDR3 spans 15 amino acids. The CDR3 loop reads CASSLSGTGLGGYTF. CDR3 DNA sequence: TGTGCCAGCAGTTTATCTGGGACAGGGTTAGGAGGCTACACCTTC.

The chain is built from TRBV27 and TRBJ2-3; D is possibly TRBD2 (5 bases). The CDR3 covers 15 residues. The germline V and J ends were trimmed by 7 bases and 2 bases, with 16 bases remaining between them. Germline CDR1 is MNHEY and CDR2 is SMNVEV (reference sequence). CDR3 DNA sequence: TGTGCCAGCACCGGCGAGGCGGAGGCCACAGATACGCAGTATTTT. Amino acids: CASTGEAEATDTQYF.

V usage is TRBV12-3 or TRBV12-4 and J usage is TRBJ1-2; TRBD1 might be the D (5 bases). V gave up 6 bases and J gave up 5 bases, with 13 bases separating them. The CDR3 covers 13 residues. The chain's CDR3 is CASSQDSFYGYTF. CDR3 DNA sequence: TGTGCCAGCAGCCAAGACAGTTTTTATGGCTACACCTTC.

The chain employs TRBV5-1 and TRBJ2-1, with TRBD2 matching 11 bases. The CDR3 is 14 residues long. Trimming took 5 bases from V and 8 from J; bases not matched to a gene: 6. Germline CDR1 is SGHRS and CDR2 is YFSETQ. CDR3 sequence: CASSVAGGPDEQFF. CDR3 nucleotide sequence: TGCGCCAGCAGTGTAGCGGGAGGGCCGGATGAGCAGTTCTTC.